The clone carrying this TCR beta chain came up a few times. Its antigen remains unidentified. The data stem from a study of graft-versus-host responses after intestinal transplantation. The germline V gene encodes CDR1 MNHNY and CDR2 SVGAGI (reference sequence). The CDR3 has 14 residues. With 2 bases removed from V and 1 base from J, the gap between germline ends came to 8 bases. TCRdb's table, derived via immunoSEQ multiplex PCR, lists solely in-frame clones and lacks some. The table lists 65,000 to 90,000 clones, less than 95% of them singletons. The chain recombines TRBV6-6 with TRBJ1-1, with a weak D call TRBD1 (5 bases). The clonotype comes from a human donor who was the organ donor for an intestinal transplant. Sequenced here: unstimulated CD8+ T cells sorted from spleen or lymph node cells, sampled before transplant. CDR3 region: CASSYPTENTEAFF. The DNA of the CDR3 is TGTGCCAGCAGTTACCCGACAGAGAACACTGAAGCTTTCTTT.